Listed here are 24 T cell receptor beta chains from one sample, sequenced in a study of T-cell reconstitution after alpha-beta-depleted transplantation in children (dated by TCRdb to 2016 to 2017). The meaning of the sample's treatment or condition label: allogeneic hematopoietic cell transplantation with graft depleted of TCRalphabeta T cells and CD19 B cells. Libraries were prepared through PCR. The instrument given in TCRdb is Illumina HiSeq 2500. To normalize quantification of the TCRbeta repertoire, the TCR libraries were built with molecular barcoding that relied on unique molecular identifiers. TCRdb took the public reads, trimmed them with fastp at Q25, ran MiXCR for clone calling and kept in-frame beta chains. One record per CDR3 amino acid sequence lists the most common genes and DNA. Within this sample are about 830,000 distinct CDR3 sequences, with roughly 15% of them counted one time only. Of the sample, 5% is held by the ten largest clones.

The source was PBMCs, mostly from graft donor cells, collected 360 days after TCRalphabeta/CD19-depleted stem cell transplant. The source is a male patient younger than 18 who had a stem cell transplant for acute lymphoblastic leukemia, so the T cells may come from the graft donor.

This clonotype was detected only once. Only one base separates this from a far larger clonotype, so it likely reflects a read error. The rearrangement joins TRBV27 to TRBJ1-5; D unclear. Germline loops: CDR1 MNHEY, CDR2 SMNVEV (reference sequence). The CDR3 has 12 residues. V gave up 3 bases and J gave up 2 bases, with 2 bases separating them. DNA of the CDR3: TGTGCCAGCAGTTTTCGCAATCAGCCCCAGCATTTT. Its translation is CASSFRNQPQHF.

This clonotype turned up a few times. The chain recombines TRBV12-3 or TRBV12-4 with TRBJ2-7; the D is unclear. This CDR3 region has 15 residues. Deletions cut 6 bases from V and 3 bases from J, with 18 bases between. CDR3 in DNA: TGTGCCAGCAGAGGTAGACGGATGACCCACTACGAGCAGTACTTC. Its protein is CASRGRRMTHYEQYF.

The CDR3 protein is CSGRVAYNEQFF. CDR3 bases: TGCAGTGGGCGGGTCGCCTACAATGAGCAGTTCTTC. J is TRBJ2-1 and V is TRBV29-1, with a tentative D call TRBD2 (5 bases). The CDR3 covers 12 residues. Per the germline V gene, CDR1 is SQVTM and CDR2 is ANQGSEA.

This clonotype was detected only a few times. The chain couples TRBV20-1 to TRBJ2-7, with TRBD1 identical over 8 bases. The CDR3 is made up of 12 amino acids. The germline CDR1 and CDR2 sequences are DFQATT and SNEGSKA (reference sequence). V dropped 4 bases and J dropped 3; count of bases not matched to a gene: 2. CDR3 DNA sequence: TGCAGTGCTAAAACAGGGGGCTACGAGCAGTACTTC. This gives the protein CSAKTGGYEQYF.

This clonotype was recorded many times. V usage is TRBV12-3 or TRBV12-4 and J usage is TRBJ2-1; D unresolved. This CDR3 has 16 residues. Trimming removed 2 bases at V and 2 bases at J, with 13 bases between. The CDR3 region has the DNA TGTGCCAGCAGTTTATTCACGGTTCCACCCTACAATGAGCAGTTCTTC. Amino acids: CASSLFTVPPYNEQFF.

The rearrangement joins TRBV7-2 to TRBJ1-2; TRBD1 aligns across 10 bases. The ends lost 3 bases at V and 5 bases at J; junction bases unmatched: 6. The CDR3 length is 15 residues. The germline CDR1 and CDR2 sequences are SGHTA and FQGNSA. For the CDR3, the DNA is TGTGCCAGCAGCTTCGGGGACAGGGGAGGTTATGGCTACACCTTC. Translating gives CASSFGDRGGYGYTF.

The chain links TRBV11-1 to TRBJ2-6, with a tentative D call TRBD2 (5 bases). This CDR3 comprises 19 residues. Trimming pared 7 bases from V and 0 bases from J, leaving 22 bases between. Germline loops: CDR1 SGHAT, CDR2 FQDESV (reference sequence). In nucleotides, the CDR3 is TGTGCCAGCATCCTCCTGCGCGTCGGGGTAGCCTCTGGGGCCAACGTCCTGACTTTC. Its protein product is CASILLRVGVASGANVLTF. Full variable domain (rest looked up from reference TRBV11-1 and TRBJ2-6): EAEVAQSPRYKITEKSQAVAFWCDPISGHATLYWYRQILGQGPELLVQFQDESVVDDSQLPKDRFSAERLKGVDSTLKIQPAELGDSAMYLCASILLRVGVASGANVLTFGAGSRLTVL.

This rearrangement joins TRBV5-1 to TRBJ2-3, with 8 bases matching TRBD2. V gave up 2 bases and J gave up 7 bases; unmatched junction bases: 6. Germline-derived CDR1 and CDR2 are SGHRS and YFSETQ. The CDR3 has 14 residues. This CDR3 reads CASSFREGRHTQYF. The CDR3 nucleotides are TGCGCCAGCAGCTTCCGGGAGGGCCGCCATACGCAGTATTTT.

CDR3 in amino acids: CASKAASSYNEQFF. As DNA, the CDR3 is TGCGCCAGCAAGGCCGCTAGCTCCTACAATGAGCAGTTCTTC. The rearrangement joins TRBV5-1 to TRBJ2-1; D is uncertain. V lost 6 bases and J lost 0, with 10 bases in between. Germline loops: CDR1 SGHRS, CDR2 YFSETQ. This CDR3 has 14 residues.

The chain is built from TRBV29-1 and TRBJ2-7; the D gene could be TRBD1 or TRBD2 (5 bases each). Per the germline V gene, CDR1 is SQVTM and CDR2 is ANQGSEA. V dropped 4 bases and J dropped 4 bases, with 14 bases sitting between them. This CDR3 is built from 13 residues. CDR3 sequence reads: CSVAAGTPYEQYF. The CDR3 nucleotides read TGCAGCGTTGCAGCCGGGACCCCGTACGAGCAGTACTTC.

This clonotype has more than one count but fewer than ten. Written as DNA, the CDR3 is TGCAGCGGCGGACTAGCGGCAAAACCGTACAATGAGCAGTTCTTC. This encodes CSGGLAAKPYNEQFF. The chain joins TRBV29-1 to TRBJ2-1, with 10 bases lining up with TRBD2. V dropped 7 bases and J dropped 4; count of bases not matched to a gene: 10. The CDR3 runs 15 residues. Germline V gives CDR1 SQVTM, CDR2 ANQGSEA.

This clonotype was seen a handful of times. The rearrangement joins TRBV18 to TRBJ2-5, with D unclear. Trimming shortened V by 2 bases and J by 5 bases, and 6 bases separated the two germline ends. The CDR3 length is 12 residues. The V gene's germline CDR1 is KGHSH and CDR2 LQKENI. The CDR3 reads CASSPSWETQYF. For the CDR3, the DNA is TGTGCCAGCTCACCATCTTGGGAGACCCAGTACTTC.

The chain joins TRBV12-3 or TRBV12-4 to TRBJ1-1; 7 bases agree with TRBD1. This CDR3 is built from 17 residues. The V gene end was trimmed by 3 bases and the J gene end by 0 bases; junction bases not matched to a gene: 10. The CDR3 reads CASSFPGEGAMNTEAFF. CDR3 bases: TGTGCCAGCAGTTTTCCCGGAGAGGGGGCGATGAACACTGAAGCTTTCTTT.

The chain has TRBV9 and TRBJ2-1; 10 nucleotides agree with TRBD2. The germline V gene encodes CDR1 SGDLS and CDR2 YYNGEE. The CDR3 is made up of 15 amino acids. J lost 8 bases, V lost 0 bases, and 5 bases had no gene match. The CDR3 sequence is CASSVASGSIYEQFF. CDR3 nucleotides: TGTGCCAGCAGCGTAGCTAGCGGGAGTATCTATGAGCAGTTCTTC.

The chain employs TRBV14 and TRBJ2-3; D might be TRBD1 (5 bases). Germline V gene data show CDR1 as SGHDN and CDR2 as FVKESK. Trimming took 4 bases from V and 5 from J, leaving 10 bases between them. This CDR3 has 13 amino acids. The DNA for the CDR3 is TGTGCCAGCAGCCCCCTAGGGGTAGATACGCAGTATTTT. Translation gives CASSPLGVDTQYF.

This clonotype appeared many times. The chain combines TRBV21-1 with TRBJ2-1; the table names TRBD1, a call not compared with the DNA. TRBV21-1 has pseudogene status. This CDR3 is 12 amino acids long. In nucleotides, the CDR3 is TGTGCCAGCAGCCCCGGGACAGGGTGGCAGTTCTTC. Its translation is CASSPGTGWQFF.

The chain carries TRBV7-8 and TRBJ2-2; D may be TRBD2 (6 bases). This CDR3 has 16 residues. V was pared by 5 bases and J by 5 bases, with 18 bases between. Germline CDR1 and CDR2: SGHVS and FQNEAQ. The CDR3 coding sequence is TGTGCCAGCAGCATGGGGACTCGCCTCTCGACCGGGGAGCTGTTTTTT. Its translation: CASSMGTRLSTGELFF.

This clonotype was detected many times. The junction and the germline gene differ at one end; a read error may be behind it. The gene calls are TRBV7-3 and TRBJ2-5; 7 positions agree with TRBD1. The CDR3 has 14 amino acids. The V gene's germline CDR1 is SGHTA and CDR2 FQGTGA. The CDR3 is CASSLTGLEETQYF. For the CDR3, the DNA is TGCGCCAGCAGCTTGACAGGGCTGGAAGAGACCCAGTACTTC.

This clonotype has just a few counts. This chain links TRBV11-2 with TRBJ2-1, with TRBD2 matching 14 bases. The germline V gene encodes CDR1 SGHAT and CDR2 FQNNGV. The CDR3 loop spans 18 amino acids. V gave up 2 bases and J gave up 10 bases; unmatched junction bases: 13. This CDR3 reads CASSLRGIGTSGSSEQFF. The DNA for the CDR3 is TGTGCCAGCAGCTTAAGGGGCATCGGGACTAGCGGGAGCAGCGAGCAGTTCTTC.

This clonotype was detected only a few times. This chain joins TRBV30 and TRBJ2-1, with D uncertain. V lost 1 base to trimming and J lost 5 bases, with 18 bases between them. The CDR3 runs 16 residues. CDR1 GTSNPN and CDR2 SVGIG come from the germline V gene (reference sequence). Written as DNA, the CDR3 is TGTGCCTGGAGTGCCGTCGGGCTCCTACGGGACAATGAGCAGTTCTTC. It encodes CAWSAVGLLRDNEQFF.

This clonotype showed up just a few times. The chain recombines TRBV12-3 or TRBV12-4 with TRBJ2-3; 7 nucleotides match TRBD2. The CDR3 extends over 12 amino acids. The CDR3 sequence: CSGGSGTDTQYF. The CDR3 DNA reads TGTAGCGGCGGGAGTGGAACAGATACGCAGTATTTT.

The table lists this clonotype with a few counts. The chain links TRBV7-2 to TRBJ2-3; D gene unclear. This CDR3 spans 14 amino acids. V lost 5 bases and J lost 0, with 9 bases in between. Germline assignment: CDR1 SGHTA and CDR2 FQGNSA. CDR3 bases: TGTGCCAGCAGCCCGAGGTGGAGCACAGATACGCAGTATTTT. This encodes CASSPRWSTDTQYF.

Remarks on this clonotype: A read error is possible here, since a much larger clone lies one base away. The CDR3 DNA sequence: TGCAGCGTTGGACCCAGGGGACCCTACAATGAGCAGTTCTTC. As protein: CSVGPRGPYNEQFF. This chain links TRBV29-1 with TRBJ2-1; perhaps TRBD1 as D (6 bases). The germline V and J ends were trimmed by 4 bases and 2 bases, with 12 bases remaining between them. The CDR3 has 14 amino acids. Germline V gene lookup returns CDR1 SQVTM and CDR2 ANQGSEA.

The chain uses TRBV3-1 and TRBJ2-5; D gene unclear. Germline CDR1 is LGHDT and CDR2 is YNNKEL (reference sequence). Trimming took off 3 bases at V and 5 bases at J, with 16 bases between the two ends. This CDR3 is 15 amino acids long. The CDR3 sequence is CASSQQTWGRETQYF. The CDR3 coding sequence is TGTGCCAGCAGCCAGCAGACTTGGGGAAGGGAGACCCAGTACTTC.